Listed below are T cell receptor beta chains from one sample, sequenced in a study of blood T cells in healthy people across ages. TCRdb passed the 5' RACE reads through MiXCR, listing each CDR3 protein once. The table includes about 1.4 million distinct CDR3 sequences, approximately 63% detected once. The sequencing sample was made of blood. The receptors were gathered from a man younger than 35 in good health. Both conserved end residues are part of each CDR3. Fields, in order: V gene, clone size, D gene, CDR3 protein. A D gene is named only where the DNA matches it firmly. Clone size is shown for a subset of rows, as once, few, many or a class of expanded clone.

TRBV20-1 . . CSASTGQGSGEAQYF
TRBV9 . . CASSAPRNSHMNTEAFF
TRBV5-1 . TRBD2 CASSLVTSGVPRNEQFF
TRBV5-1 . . CASSLSQGSLSGANVLTF
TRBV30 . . CAWRATGSYEQYF
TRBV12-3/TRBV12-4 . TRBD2 CASSHSLAGGSADTQYF
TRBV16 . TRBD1 CASSQPWTGRNEQYF
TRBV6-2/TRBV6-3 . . CASSSVFTDTQYF
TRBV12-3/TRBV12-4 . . CASSTARDYNEQFF
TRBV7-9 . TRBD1 CASSPRPEGANTEAFF
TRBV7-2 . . CASSLSGVIQPQHF
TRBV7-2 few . CASRGITGRGAPLHF
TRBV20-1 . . CSARGQDSYEQYF
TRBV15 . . CATSRPGNTGELFF
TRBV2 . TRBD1 CASSEALEGALVYEQYF
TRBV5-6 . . CASSSVTSTDTQYF
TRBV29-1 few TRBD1 CSVERYGQGDRHNEQFF
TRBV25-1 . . CASSELAAVEQYF